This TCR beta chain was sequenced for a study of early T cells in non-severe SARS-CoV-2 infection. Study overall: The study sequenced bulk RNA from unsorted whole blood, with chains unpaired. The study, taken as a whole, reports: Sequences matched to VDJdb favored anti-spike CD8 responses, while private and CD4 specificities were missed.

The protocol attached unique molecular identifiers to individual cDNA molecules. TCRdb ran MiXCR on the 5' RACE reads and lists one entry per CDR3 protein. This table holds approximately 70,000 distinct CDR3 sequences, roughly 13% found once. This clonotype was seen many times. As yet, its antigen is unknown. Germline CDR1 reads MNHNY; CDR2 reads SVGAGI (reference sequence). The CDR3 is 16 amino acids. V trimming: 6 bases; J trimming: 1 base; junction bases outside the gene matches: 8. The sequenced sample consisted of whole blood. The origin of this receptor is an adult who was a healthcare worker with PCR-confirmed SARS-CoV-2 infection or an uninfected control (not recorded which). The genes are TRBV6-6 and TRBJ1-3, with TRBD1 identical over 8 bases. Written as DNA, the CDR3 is TGTGCCAGCAGAGAAGACAGGGGAGGTTCTGGAAACACCATATATTTT. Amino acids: CASREDRGGSGNTIYF.